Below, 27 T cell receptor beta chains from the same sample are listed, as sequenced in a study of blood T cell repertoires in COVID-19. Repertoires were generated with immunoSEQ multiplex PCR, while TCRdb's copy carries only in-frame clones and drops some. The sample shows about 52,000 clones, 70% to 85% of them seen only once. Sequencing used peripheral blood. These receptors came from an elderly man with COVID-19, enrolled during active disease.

The CDR3 sequence: CAISGTGDTGELFF. The DNA for the CDR3 is TGTGCCATATCCGGGACAGGAGACACCGGGGAGCTGTTTTTT. This chain joins TRBV10-3 and TRBJ2-2; TRBD1 agrees at 8 bases. This CDR3 has 14 residues. The germline gives CDR1 ENHRY, CDR2 SYGVKD. Losses at the gene ends were 9 bases for V and 3 bases for J; bases not matched to a gene: 6.

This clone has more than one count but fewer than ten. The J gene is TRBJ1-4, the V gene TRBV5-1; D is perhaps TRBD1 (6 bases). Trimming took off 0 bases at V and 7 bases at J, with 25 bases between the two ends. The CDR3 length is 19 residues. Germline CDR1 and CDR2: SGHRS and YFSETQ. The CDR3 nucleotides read TGCGCCAGCAGCTTGGCCTCGCGGTCGCAGGGGCTCGGACGTGAAAAACTGTTTTTT. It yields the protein CASSLASRSQGLGREKLFF.

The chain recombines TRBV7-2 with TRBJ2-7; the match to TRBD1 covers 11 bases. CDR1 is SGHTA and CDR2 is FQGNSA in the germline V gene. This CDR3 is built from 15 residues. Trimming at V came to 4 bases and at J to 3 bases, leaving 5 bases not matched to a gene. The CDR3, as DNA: TGTGCCAGCAGCTCCGGGACAGGGGGTTTCTACGAGCAGTACTTC. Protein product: CASSSGTGGFYEQYF. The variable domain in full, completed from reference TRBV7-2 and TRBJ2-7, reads GAGVSQSPSNKVTEKGKDVELRCDPISGHTALYWYRQSLGQGLEFLIYFQGNSAPDKSGLPSDRFSAERTGGSVSTLTIQRTQQEDSAVYLCASSSGTGGFYEQYFGPGTRLTVT.

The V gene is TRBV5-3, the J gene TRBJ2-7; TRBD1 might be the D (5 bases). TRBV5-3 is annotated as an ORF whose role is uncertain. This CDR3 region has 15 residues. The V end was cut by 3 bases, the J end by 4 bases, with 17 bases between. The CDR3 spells CARSYLQDLLYEQYV. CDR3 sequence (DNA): TGTGCCAGAAGCTACCTACAGGACCTCCTGTACGAGCAGTACGTC.

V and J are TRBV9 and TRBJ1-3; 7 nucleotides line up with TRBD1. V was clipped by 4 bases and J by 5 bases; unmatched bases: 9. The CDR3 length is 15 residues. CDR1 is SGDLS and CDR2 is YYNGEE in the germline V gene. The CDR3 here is CASSLTTGLRNTIYF. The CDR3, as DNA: TGTGCCAGCAGCCTCACGACAGGGCTTAGAAACACCATATATTTT.

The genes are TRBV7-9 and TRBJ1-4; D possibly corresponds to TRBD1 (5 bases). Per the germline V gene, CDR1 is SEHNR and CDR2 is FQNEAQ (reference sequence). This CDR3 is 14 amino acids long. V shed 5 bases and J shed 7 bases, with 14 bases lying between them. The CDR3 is CASSRTGSGEKLFF. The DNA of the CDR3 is TGTGCCAGCAGCCGAACAGGTAGCGGTGAAAAACTGTTTTTT.

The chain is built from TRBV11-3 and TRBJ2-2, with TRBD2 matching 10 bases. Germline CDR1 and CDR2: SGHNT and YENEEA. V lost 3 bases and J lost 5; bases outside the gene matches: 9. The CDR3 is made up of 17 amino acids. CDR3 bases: TGTGCCAGCAGCTTTAGAGCGGGAGGGCCCGGGACCGGGGAGCTGTTTTTT. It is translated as CASSFRAGGPGTGELFF.

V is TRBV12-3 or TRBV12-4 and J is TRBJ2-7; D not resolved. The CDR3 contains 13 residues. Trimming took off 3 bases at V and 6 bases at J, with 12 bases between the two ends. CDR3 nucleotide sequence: TGTGCCAGCAGTTTGGAGCAGTTCGCCGAGCAGTACGTC. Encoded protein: CASSLEQFAEQYV.

CDR3 in amino acids: CASRVAPSTDTQYF. CDR3 bases: TGTGCCAGCAGAGTGGCCCCTAGCACAGATACGCAGTATTTT. The gene calls are TRBV6-5 and TRBJ2-3; D ambiguous. CDR1 and CDR2 (germline): MNHEY, SVGAGI. The CDR3 is 14 residues long. V dropped 6 bases and J dropped 0 bases, with 10 bases sitting between them.

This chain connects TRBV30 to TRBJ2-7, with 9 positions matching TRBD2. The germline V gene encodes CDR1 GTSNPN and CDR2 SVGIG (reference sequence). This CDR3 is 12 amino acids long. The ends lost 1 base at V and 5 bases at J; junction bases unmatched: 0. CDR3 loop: CAWSGLADEQYF. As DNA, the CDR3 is TGTGCCTGGAGTGGACTAGCGGACGAGCAGTACTTC.

CDR3 loop: CASSLPQGYEQYF. CDR3 in DNA: TGCGCCAGCAGCCTCCCCCAGGGCTACGAGCAGTACTTC. The chain uses TRBV5-1 and TRBJ2-7, with a tentative D call TRBD1 (5 bases). The CDR3 spans 13 residues. Trimming took 4 bases from V and 3 from J, leaving 11 bases between them. CDR1 SGHRS and CDR2 YFSETQ come from the germline V gene.

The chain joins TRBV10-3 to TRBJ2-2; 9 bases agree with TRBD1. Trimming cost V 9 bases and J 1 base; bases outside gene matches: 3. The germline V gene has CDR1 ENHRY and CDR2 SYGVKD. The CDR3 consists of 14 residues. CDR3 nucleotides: TGTGCCATTGGGACAGGGAGGAACACCGGGGAGCTGTTTTTT. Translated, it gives CAIGTGRNTGELFF.

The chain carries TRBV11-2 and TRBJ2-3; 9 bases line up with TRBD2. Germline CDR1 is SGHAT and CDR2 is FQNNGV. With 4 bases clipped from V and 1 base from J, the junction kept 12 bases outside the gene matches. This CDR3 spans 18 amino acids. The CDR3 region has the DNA TGTGCCAGCAGCTCATTTGCGGGAGGGCCCTCTGGCACAGATACGCAGTATTTT. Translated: CASSSFAGGPSGTDTQYF.

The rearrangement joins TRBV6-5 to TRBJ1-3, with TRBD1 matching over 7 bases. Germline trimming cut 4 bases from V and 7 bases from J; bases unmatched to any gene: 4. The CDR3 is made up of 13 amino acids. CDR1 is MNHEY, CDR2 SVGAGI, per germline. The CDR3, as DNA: TGTGCCAGCAGTTCCCCAGGGGGGAACACCATATATTTT. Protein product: CASSSPGGNTIYF.

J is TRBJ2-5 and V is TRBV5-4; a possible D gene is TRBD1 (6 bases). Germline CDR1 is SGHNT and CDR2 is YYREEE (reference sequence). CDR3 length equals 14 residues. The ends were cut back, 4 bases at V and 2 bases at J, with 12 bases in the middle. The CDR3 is CASSRTASQETQYF. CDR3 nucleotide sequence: TGTGCCAGCAGCCGGACAGCATCACAAGAGACCCAGTACTTC.

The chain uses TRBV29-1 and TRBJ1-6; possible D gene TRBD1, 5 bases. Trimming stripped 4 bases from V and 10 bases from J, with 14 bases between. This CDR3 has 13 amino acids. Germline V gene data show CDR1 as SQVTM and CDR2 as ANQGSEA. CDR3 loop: CSVGGGWDSPLHF. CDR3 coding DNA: TGCAGCGTTGGGGGGGGATGGGACTCACCCCTCCACTTT.

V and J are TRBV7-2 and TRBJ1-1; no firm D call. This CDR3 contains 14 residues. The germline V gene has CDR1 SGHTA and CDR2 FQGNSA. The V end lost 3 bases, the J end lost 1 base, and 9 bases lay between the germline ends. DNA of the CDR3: TGTGCCAGCAGCTTTGGTCCGGGGAACACTGAAGCTTTCTTT. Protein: CASSFGPGNTEAFF.

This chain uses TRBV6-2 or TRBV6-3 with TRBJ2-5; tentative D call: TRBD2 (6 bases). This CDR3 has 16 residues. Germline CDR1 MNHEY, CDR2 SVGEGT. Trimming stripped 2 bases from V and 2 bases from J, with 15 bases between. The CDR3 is CASSYQGGGPQETQYF. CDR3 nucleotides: TGTGCCAGCAGTTACCAGGGAGGTGGACCTCAAGAGACCCAGTACTTC.

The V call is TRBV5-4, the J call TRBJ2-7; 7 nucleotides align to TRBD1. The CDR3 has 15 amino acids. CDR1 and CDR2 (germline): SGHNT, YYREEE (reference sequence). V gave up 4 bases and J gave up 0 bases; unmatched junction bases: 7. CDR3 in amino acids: CASSRTRGSSYEQYF. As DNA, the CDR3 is TGTGCCAGCAGCAGGACCAGGGGGAGCTCCTACGAGCAGTACTTC.

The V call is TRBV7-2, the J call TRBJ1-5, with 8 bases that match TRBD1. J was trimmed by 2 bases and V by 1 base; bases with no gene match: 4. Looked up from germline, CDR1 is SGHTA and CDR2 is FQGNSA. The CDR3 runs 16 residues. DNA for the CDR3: TGTGCCAGCAGCTTAGTTCCGGACAGGGGCAATCAGCCCCAGCATTTT. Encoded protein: CASSLVPDRGNQPQHF.

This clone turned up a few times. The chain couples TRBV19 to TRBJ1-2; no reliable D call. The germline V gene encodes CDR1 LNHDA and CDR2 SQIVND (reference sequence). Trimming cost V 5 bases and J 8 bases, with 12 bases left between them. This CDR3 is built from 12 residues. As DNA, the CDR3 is TGTGCCAGTAGTTTATTGAATGGCGGCTACACCTTC. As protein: CASSLLNGGYTF.

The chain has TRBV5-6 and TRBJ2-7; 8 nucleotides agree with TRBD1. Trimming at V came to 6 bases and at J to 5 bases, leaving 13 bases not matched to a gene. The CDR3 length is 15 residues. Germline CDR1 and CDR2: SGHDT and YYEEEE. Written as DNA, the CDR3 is TGTGCCAGCAACATCAGGGGGCGTGTTTGGAACGAGCAGTACGTC. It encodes CASNIRGRVWNEQYV.

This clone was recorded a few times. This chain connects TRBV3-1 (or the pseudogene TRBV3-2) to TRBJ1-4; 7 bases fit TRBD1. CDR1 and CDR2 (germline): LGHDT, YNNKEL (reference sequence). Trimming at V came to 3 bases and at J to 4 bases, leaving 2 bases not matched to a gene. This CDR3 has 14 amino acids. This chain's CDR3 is CASSHGTDNEKLFF. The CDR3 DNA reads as TGTGCCAGCAGCCACGGGACAGATAATGAAAAACTGTTTTTT.

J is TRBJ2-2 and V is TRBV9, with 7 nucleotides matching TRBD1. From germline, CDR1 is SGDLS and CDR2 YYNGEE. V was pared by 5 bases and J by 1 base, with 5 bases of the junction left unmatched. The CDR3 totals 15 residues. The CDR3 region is CASSGTAENTGELFF. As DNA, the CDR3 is TGTGCCAGCAGTGGGACAGCTGAGAACACCGGGGAGCTGTTTTTT. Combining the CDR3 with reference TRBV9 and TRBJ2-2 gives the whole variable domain DSGVTQTPKHLITATGQRVTLRCSPRSGDLSVYWYQQSLDQGLQFLIQYYNGEERAKGNILERFSAQQFPDLHSELNLSSLELGDSALYFCASSGTAENTGELFFGEGSRLTVL.

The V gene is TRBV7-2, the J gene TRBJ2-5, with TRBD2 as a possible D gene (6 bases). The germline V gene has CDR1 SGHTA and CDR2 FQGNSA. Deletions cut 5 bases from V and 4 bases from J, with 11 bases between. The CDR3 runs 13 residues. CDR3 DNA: TGTGCCAGCAGCAAGCGGGTGAGAGAGACCCAGTACTTC. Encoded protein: CASSKRVRETQYF.

CDR3: CASSVTGAYNEQFF. The DNA for the CDR3 is TGTGCCAGTAGTGTGACAGGGGCCTACAATGAGCAGTTCTTC. The chain is built from TRBV19 and TRBJ2-1, with 8 positions matching TRBD1. V trimming: 5 bases; J trimming: 2 bases; junction bases outside the gene matches: 2. This CDR3 contains 14 residues. The germline V gene encodes CDR1 LNHDA and CDR2 SQIVND (reference sequence). Full variable domain (remainder filled in from reference TRBV19 and TRBJ2-1): DGGITQSPKYLFRKEGQNVTLSCEQNLNHDAMYWYRQDPGQGLRLIYYSQIVNDFQKGDIAEGYSVSREKKESFPLTVTSAQKNPTAFYLCASSVTGAYNEQFFGPGTRLTVL.

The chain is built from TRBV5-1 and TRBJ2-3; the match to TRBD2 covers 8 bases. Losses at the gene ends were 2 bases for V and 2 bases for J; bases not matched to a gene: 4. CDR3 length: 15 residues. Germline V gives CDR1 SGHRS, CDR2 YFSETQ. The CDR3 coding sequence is TGCGCCAGCAGCTTCAATAGCGGGACCACAGATACGCAGTATTTT. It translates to CASSFNSGTTDTQYF. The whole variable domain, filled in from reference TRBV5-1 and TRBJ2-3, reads KAGVTQTPRYLIKTRGQQVTLSCSPISGHRSVSWYQQTPGQGLQFLFEYFSETQRNKGNFPGRFSGRQFSNSRSEMNVSTLELGDSALYLCASSFNSGTTDTQYFGPGTRLTVL.